The clone carrying this T cell receptor beta chain was observed at least ten times. Its antigen is unknown. Amplification of the TCR beta CDR3 regions used RNA transcripts (as template). First-round RT-PCR employed HTBI primers, with a second-round multiplex PCR after it. TCRdb fed the multiplex PCR reads into MiXCR, producing one record per CDR3 protein. The sample has a few hundred thousand distinct CDR3 sequences; approximately 21% are singletons. This sample was taken from a study of Graves' ophthalmopathy and Graves' hyperthyroidism. The V and J ends lost 3 bases and 4 bases respectively, with 12 bases between them. The CDR3 runs 14 residues. The PBMCs were taken from over 9.5 ml of fresh peripheral blood. Regarding the study as a whole: Cross-validated, the 13-signature model showed 87.88%/81.08% sensitivity/specificity, and 80%/75% in the test set.

The chain recombines TRBV12-3 or TRBV12-4 with TRBJ2-5; D is unclear. This TCR came from a woman aged 18 to 35 with stable Graves' hyperthyroidism. Sequencing was carried out using peripheral blood. The CDR3 DNA reads as TGTGCCAGCAGTTTTAATCCTCCGAGAGAGACCCAGTACTTC. Translating it yields CASSFNPPRETQYF.